Below, one TCR beta chain is given with its context. This record comes from a study of tumor-infiltrating lymphocytes in primary liver carcinoma. Germline DNA was extracted alongside blood RNA, which was obtained from unsorted whole blood. The investigators made TCR beta cDNA from roughly 0.45 ug total RNA, using a constant-region primer. Three-round nested multiplex PCR performed with slightly modified ARM-PCR produced the TCR beta libraries. MiXCR, run by TCRdb on the multiplex PCR reads, gives a single entry per CDR3 protein. Here the sample spans around 210,000 distinct CDR3 sequences, around three fifths being singletons. Specimen: peripheral blood. This sequence originates from a woman aged 60 to 75 with primary liver carcinoma and hepatitis B virus infection.

The CDR3 DNA reads as TGTGCCAGCGCTCGGGACAGGGGGCGACAAGAGACCCAGTACTTC. The encoded protein is CASARDRGRQETQYF. The V gene is TRBV2, the J gene TRBJ2-5; the match to TRBD1 covers 12 bases. The CDR3 has 15 residues. Losses at the gene ends were 8 bases for V and 2 bases for J; bases not matched to a gene: 6. The germline V gene has CDR1 SNHLY and CDR2 FYNNEI. The whole variable domain, remainder taken from reference TRBV2 and TRBJ2-5, is EPEVTQTPSHQVTQMGQEVILRCVPISNHLYFYWYRQILGQKVEFLVSFYNNEISEKSEIFDDQFSVERPDGSNFTLKIRSTKLEDSAMYFCASARDRGRQETQYFGPGTRLLVL.